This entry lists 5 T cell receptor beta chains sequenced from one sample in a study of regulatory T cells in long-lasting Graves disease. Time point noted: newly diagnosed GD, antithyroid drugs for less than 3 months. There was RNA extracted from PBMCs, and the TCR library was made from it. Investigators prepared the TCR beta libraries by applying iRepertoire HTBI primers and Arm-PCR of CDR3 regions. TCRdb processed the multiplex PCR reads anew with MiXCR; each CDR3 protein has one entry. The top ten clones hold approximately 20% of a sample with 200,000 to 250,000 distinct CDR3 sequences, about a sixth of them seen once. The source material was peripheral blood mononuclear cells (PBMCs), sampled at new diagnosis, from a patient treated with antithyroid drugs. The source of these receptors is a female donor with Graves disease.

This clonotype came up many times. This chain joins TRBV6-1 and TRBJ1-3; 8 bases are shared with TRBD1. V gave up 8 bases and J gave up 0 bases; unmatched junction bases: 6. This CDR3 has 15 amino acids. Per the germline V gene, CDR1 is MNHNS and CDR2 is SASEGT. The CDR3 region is CASSTDRGSGNTIYF. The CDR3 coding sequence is TGTGCCAGCTCGACCGACAGGGGCTCTGGAAACACCATATATTTT.

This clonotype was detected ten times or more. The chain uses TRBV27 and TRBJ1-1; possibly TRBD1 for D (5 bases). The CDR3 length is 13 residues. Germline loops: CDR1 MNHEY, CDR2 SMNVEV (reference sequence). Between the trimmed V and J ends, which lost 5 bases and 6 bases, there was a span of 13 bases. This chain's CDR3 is CASSQQEPSEAFF. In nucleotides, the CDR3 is TGTGCCAGCAGTCAACAGGAGCCCTCTGAAGCTTTCTTT.

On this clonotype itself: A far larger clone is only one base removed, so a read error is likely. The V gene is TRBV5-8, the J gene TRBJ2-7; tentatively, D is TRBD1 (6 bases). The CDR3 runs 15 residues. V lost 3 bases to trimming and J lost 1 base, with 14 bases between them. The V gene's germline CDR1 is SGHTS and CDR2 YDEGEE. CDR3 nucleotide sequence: TGTGCCAGCAGCTCAGGCAGGGACATATCCTACGAGCAGTACTTC. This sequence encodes CASSSGRDISYEQYF.

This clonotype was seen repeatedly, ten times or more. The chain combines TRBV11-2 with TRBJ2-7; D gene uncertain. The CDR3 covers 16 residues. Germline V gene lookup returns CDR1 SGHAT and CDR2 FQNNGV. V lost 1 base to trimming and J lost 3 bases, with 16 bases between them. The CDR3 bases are TGTGCCAGCAGCTTAGGGGTTGGGCTTGTCCTCTACGAGCAGTACTTC. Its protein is CASSLGVGLVLYEQYF.

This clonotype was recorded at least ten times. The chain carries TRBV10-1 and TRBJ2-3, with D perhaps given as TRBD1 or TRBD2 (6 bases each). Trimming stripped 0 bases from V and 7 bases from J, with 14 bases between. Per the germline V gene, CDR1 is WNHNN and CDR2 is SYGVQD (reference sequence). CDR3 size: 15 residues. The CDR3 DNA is TGCGCCAGCAGTGAGTCCAGGGGCCTAGCGAATACGCAGTATTTT. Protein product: CASSESRGLANTQYF.